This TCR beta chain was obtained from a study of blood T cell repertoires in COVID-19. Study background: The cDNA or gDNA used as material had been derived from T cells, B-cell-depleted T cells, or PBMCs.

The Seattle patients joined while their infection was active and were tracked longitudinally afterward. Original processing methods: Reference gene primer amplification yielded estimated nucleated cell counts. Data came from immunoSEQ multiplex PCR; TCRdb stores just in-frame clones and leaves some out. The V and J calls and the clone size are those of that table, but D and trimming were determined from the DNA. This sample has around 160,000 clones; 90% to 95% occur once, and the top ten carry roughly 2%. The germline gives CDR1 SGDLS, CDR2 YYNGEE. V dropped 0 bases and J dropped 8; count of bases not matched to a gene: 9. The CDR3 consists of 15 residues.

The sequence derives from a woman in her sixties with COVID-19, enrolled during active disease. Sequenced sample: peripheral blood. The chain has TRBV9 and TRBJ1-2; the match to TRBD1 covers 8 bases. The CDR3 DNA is TGTGCCAGCAGCGTAGAGGCAGGGGGCGCTTCCGGCTACACCTTC. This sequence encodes CASSVEAGGASGYTF.